This entry is about one T cell receptor beta chain. Germline V gives CDR1 SEHNR, CDR2 FQNEAQ (reference sequence). There are 13 residues in the CDR3. Trimming removed 5 bases at V and 7 bases at J, with 15 bases between. The sample originates from a study of OX40 agonist ivuxolimab in advanced cancers. TCRdb's table, derived via immunoSEQ multiplex PCR, lists solely in-frame clones and lacks some. The sample has 77,000 or so clones, approximately 95% seen once. The TCR originated in an adult with an advanced solid tumor such as melanoma, head and neck, liver or kidney cancer. The sample was CD4+ or CD8+ T cells sorted from blood, taken in a trial of the OX40 agonist ivuxolimab. The J gene is TRBJ2-7, the V gene TRBV7-9; a possible D gene is TRBD1 (6 bases). DNA of the CDR3: TGTGCCAGCAGCGCCCGACAGGTGCGGGAGCAGTACTTC. It encodes CASSARQVREQYF.